This T cell receptor beta chain was sequenced in a study of shared clonotypes between healthy human individuals. The CDR3 totals 16 residues. The trim removed 3 bases at V and 3 bases at J, leaving 8 bases unmatched. The germline CDR1 and CDR2 sequences are SGHNT and YYREEE (reference sequence). Data came from immunoSEQ multiplex PCR; TCRdb stores just in-frame clones and leaves some out. The sample includes about 1 million clones, roughly 80% seen only once; the top ten take 1.2% to 1.5%. The source is a man younger than 35 in good health. The specimen was memory CD4+ T cells sorted from blood. As for subset: CD45RA-negative fraction. The chain couples TRBV5-4 to TRBJ2-7, with 11 positions matching TRBD2. The CDR3: CASSSQTGTSGYEQYF. The CDR3 DNA reads TGTGCCAGCAGCTCACAGACCGGGACTAGCGGCTACGAGCAGTACTTC.